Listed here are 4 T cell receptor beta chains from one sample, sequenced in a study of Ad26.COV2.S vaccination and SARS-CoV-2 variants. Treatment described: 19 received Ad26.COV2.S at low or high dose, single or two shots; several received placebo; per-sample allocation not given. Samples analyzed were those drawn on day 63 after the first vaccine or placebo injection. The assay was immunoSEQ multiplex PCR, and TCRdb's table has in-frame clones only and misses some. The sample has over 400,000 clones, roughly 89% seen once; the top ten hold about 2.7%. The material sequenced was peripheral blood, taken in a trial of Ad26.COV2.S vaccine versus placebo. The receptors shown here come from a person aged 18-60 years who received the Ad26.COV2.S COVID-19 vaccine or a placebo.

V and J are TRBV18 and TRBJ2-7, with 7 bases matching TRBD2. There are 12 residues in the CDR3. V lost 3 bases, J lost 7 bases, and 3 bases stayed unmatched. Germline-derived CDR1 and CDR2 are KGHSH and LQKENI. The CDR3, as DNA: TGTGCCAGCTCACCTCAAGCGGGGGAGCAGTACGTC. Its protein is CASSPQAGEQYV.

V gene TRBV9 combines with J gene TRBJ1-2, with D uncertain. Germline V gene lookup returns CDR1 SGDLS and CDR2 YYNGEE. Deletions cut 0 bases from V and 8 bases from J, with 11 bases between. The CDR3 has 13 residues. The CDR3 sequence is CASSVVMGFGYTF. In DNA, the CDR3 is TGTGCCAGCAGCGTAGTAATGGGATTCGGCTACACCTTC. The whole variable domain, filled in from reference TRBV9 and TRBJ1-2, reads DSGVTQTPKHLITATGQRVTLRCSPRSGDLSVYWYQQSLDQGLQFLIQYYNGEERAKGNILERFSAQQFPDLHSELNLSSLELGDSALYFCASSVVMGFGYTFGSGTRLTVV.

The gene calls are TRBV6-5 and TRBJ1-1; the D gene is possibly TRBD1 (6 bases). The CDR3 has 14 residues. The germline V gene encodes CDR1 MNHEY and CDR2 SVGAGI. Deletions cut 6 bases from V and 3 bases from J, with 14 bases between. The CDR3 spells CASSLGQWDTEAFF. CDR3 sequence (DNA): TGTGCCAGCAGCCTGGGACAATGGGACACTGAAGCTTTCTTT.

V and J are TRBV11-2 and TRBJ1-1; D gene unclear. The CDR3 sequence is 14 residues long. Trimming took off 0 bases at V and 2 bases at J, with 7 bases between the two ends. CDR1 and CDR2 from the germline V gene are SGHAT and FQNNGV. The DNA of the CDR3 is TGTGCCAGCAGCTTAGATCGGCCTAACACTGAAGCTTTCTTT. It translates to CASSLDRPNTEAFF.